Sequencing of this T cell receptor (beta chain) was carried out in a study of T cell responses to AZD1222 COVID-19 vaccine. Study context: Pooled samples include second doses given at about 4 or 12 weeks.

Some clones are missing from TCRdb's copy, which holds only in-frame ones; the method was immunoSEQ multiplex PCR. The sample shows about 120,000 clones, around 92% of them seen only once. CDR3 length equals 12 residues. Germline V lookup: CDR1 GTSNPN, CDR2 SVGIG (reference sequence). Trimming cost V 3 bases and J 6 bases, with 10 bases left between them. The genes are TRBV30 and TRBJ2-3; D possibly corresponds to TRBD2 (6 bases). This clonotype originated in an adult in good health. The source was peripheral blood, collected on day 0 of AZD1222 vaccination. For the CDR3, the DNA is TGTGCCTGGAGCGCTGGGGGGGATACGCAGTATTTT. Protein sequence: CAWSAGGDTQYF.